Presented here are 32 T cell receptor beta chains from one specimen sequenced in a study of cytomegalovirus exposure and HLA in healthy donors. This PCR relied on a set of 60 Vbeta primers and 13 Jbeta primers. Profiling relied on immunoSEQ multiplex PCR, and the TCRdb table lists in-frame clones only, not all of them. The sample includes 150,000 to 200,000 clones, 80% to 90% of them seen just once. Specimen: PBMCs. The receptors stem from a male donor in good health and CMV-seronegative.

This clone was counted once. CDR3: CASSSGERGGLDEQFF. The DNA of the CDR3 is TGCGCCAGCAGCTCCGGCGAGCGGGGGGGCCTAGATGAGCAGTTCTTC. The chain has TRBV5-1 and TRBJ2-1; 10 bases match TRBD2. CDR1 SGHRS and CDR2 YFSETQ come from the germline V gene. This CDR3 is 16 amino acids long. Germline trimming cut 3 bases from V and 8 bases from J; bases unmatched to any gene: 11.

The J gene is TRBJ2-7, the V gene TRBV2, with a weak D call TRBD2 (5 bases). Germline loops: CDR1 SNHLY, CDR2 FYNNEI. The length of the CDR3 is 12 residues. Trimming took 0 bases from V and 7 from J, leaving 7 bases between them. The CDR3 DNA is TGTGCCAGCAGTGAAGCCCCGGGAGAGCAGTACTTC. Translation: CASSEAPGEQYF.

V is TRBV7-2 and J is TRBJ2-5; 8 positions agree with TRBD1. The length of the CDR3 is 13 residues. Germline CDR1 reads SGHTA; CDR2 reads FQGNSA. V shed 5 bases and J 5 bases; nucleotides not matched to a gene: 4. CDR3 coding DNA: TGTGCCAGCAGCAGCAGGGGGCGTGAGACCCAGTACTTC. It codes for CASSSRGRETQYF.

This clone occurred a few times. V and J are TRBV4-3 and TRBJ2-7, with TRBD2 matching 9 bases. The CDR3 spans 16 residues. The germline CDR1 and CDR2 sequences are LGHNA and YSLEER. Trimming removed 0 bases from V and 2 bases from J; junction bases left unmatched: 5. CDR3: CASSQDPAGGTYEQYF. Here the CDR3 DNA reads TGCGCCAGCAGCCAAGACCCAGCGGGGGGAACCTACGAGCAGTACTTC.

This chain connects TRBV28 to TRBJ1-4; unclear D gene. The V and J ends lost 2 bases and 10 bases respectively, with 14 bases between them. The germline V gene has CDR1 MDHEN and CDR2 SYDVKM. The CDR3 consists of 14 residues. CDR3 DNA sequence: TGTGCCAGCAGTTTACGAGGAATTTTAGGAAAACTGTTTTTT. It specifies CASSLRGILGKLFF.

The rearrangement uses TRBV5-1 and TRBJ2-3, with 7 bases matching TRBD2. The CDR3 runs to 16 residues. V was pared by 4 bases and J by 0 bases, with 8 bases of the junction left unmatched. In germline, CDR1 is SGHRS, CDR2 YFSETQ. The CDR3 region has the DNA TGCGCCAGCAGCCCGGCGCGGGGGACTAGCACAGATACGCAGTATTTT. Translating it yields CASSPARGTSTDTQYF.

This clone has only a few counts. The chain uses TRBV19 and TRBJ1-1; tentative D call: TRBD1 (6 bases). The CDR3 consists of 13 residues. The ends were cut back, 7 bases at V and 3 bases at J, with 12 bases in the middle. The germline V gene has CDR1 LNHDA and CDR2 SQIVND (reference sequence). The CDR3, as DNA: TGTGCCAGTATGGGCAGGGGTGACACTGAAGCTTTCTTT. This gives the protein CASMGRGDTEAFF.

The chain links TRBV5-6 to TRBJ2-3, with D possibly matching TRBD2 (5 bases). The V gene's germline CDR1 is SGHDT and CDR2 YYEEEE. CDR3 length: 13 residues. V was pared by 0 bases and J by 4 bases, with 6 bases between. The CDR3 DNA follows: TGTGCCAGCAGCTTGGTGGGAGCAGATACGCAGTATTTT. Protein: CASSLVGADTQYF.

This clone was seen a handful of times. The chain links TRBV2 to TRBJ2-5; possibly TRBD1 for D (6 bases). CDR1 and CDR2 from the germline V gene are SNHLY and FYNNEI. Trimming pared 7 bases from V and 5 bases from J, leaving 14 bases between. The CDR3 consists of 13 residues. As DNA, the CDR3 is TGTGCCAGCAAGAACAGGGTCGGCGAGACCCAGTACTTC. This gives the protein CASKNRVGETQYF.

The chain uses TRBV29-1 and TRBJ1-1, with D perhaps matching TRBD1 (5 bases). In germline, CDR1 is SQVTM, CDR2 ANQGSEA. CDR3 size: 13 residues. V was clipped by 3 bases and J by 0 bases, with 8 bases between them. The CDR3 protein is CSVDRGMNTEAFF. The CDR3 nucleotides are TGCAGCGTTGATCGGGGGATGAACACTGAAGCTTTCTTT.

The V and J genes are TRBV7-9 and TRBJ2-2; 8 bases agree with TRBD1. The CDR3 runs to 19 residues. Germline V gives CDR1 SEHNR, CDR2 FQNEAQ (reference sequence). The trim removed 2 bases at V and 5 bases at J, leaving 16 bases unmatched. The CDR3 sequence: CASSLTRAGGAFSTGELFF. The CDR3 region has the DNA TGTGCCAGCAGCTTAACGAGGGCAGGGGGCGCGTTCAGTACCGGGGAGCTGTTTTTT.

For the CDR3, the DNA is TGTGCCAGCACCAACACCCCAACAGGGAGACTGAGGGATGAGCAGTTCTTC. Translated: CASTNTPTGRLRDEQFF. The chain joins TRBV28 to TRBJ2-1; TRBD1 might be the D (6 bases). V gave up 7 bases and J gave up 8 bases, with 27 bases separating them. Germline V lookup: CDR1 MDHEN, CDR2 SYDVKM. This CDR3 spans 17 amino acids.

The CDR3 DNA is TGTGCCAGCAGCTTAGCAGGACAGGGTCCTTTTTACGAGCAGTACTTC. It is translated as CASSLAGQGPFYEQYF. The rearrangement links TRBV7-9 to TRBJ2-7; 8 bases fit TRBD1. Germline V CDR1 and CDR2: SEHNR, FQNEAQ (reference sequence). With 0 bases clipped from V and 4 bases from J, the junction kept 8 bases outside the gene matches. The CDR3 runs to 16 residues.

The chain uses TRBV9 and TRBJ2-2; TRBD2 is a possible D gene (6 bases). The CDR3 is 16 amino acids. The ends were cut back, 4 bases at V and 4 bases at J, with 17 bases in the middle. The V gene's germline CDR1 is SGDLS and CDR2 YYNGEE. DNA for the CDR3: TGTGCCAGCAGCCTCCGGGGGACCGCTTCCACCGGGGAGCTGTTTTTT. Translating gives CASSLRGTASTGELFF. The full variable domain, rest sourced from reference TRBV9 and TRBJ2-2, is DSGVTQTPKHLITATGQRVTLRCSPRSGDLSVYWYQQSLDQGLQFLIQYYNGEERAKGNILERFSAQQFPDLHSELNLSSLELGDSALYFCASSLRGTASTGELFFGEGSRLTVL.

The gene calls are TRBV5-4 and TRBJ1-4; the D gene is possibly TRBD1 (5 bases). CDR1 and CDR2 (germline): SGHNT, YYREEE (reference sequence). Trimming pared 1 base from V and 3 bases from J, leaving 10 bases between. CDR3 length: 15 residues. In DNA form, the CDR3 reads TGTGCCAGCAGCTTGCCGGGGGGACCTAATGAAAAACTGTTTTTT. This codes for CASSLPGGPNEKLFF. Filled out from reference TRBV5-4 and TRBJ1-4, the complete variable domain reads ETGVTQSPTHLIKTRGQQVTLRCSSQSGHNTVSWYQQALGQGPQFIFQYYREEENGRGNFPPRFSGLQFPNYSSELNVNALELDDSALYLCASSLPGGPNEKLFFGSGTQLSVL.

The CDR3 DNA reads TGCGCCAGCAGGAGCGAAGTGGACAGGGCCAAATACGAGCAGTACTTC. Protein product: CASRSEVDRAKYEQYF. The rearrangement links TRBV10-2 to TRBJ2-7, with 8 bases fitting TRBD1. With 6 bases clipped from V and 4 bases from J, the junction kept 14 bases outside the gene matches. Germline-derived CDR1 and CDR2 are WSHSY and SAAADI. The CDR3 spans 16 residues.

The CDR3 nucleotides are TGTGCCAGCAGCCAAGATCTGGCTAGCGGGAGGGGTGAGCAGTTCTTC. Translated, it gives CASSQDLASGRGEQFF. The chain links TRBV4-2 to TRBJ2-1; 12 bases are a match to TRBD2. The germline CDR1 and CDR2 sequences are LGHNA and YNFKEQ. This CDR3 has 16 residues. V gave up 0 bases and J gave up 9 bases; unmatched junction bases: 6.

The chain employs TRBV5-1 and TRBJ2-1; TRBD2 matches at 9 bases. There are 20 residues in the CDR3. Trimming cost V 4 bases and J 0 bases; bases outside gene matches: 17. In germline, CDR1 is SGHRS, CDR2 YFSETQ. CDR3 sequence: CASSPTGRLAGTSSYNEQFF. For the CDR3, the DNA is TGCGCCAGCAGCCCTACGGGCCGGCTAGCGGGGACTTCCTCCTACAATGAGCAGTTCTTC.

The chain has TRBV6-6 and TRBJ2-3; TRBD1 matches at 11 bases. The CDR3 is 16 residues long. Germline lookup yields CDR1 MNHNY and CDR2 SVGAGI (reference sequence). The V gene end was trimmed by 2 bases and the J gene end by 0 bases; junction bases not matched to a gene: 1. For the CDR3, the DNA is TGTGCCAGCAGTTACGGGACAGGGGGTAGCACAGATACGCAGTATTTT. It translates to CASSYGTGGSTDTQYF.

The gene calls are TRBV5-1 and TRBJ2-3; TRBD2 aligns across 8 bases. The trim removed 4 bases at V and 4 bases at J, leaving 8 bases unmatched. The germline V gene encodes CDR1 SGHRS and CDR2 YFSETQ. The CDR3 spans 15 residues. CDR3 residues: CASSPSSGSSDTQYF. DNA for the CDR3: TGCGCCAGCAGCCCGTCCAGCGGGAGCTCAGATACGCAGTATTTT.

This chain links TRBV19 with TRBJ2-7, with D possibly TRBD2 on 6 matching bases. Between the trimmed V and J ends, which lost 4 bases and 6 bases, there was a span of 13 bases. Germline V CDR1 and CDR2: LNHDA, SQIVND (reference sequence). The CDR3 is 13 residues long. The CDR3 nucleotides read TGTGCCAGTAGTACCCGGGGGTCGGGCGAGCAGTACTTC. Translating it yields CASSTRGSGEQYF.

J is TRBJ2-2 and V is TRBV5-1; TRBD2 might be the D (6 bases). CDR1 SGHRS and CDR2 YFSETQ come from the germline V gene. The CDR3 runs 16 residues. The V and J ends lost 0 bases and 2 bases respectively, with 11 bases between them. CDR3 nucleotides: TGCGCCAGCAGCTTGGGACTAGGGTCAAACACCGGGGAGCTGTTTTTT. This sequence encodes CASSLGLGSNTGELFF.

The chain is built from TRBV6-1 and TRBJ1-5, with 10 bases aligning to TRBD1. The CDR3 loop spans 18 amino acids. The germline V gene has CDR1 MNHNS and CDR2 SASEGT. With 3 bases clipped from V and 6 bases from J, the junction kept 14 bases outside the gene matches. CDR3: CASSEGQGIQLYGQPQHF. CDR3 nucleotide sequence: TGTGCCAGCAGTGAGGGACAGGGGATCCAATTGTACGGTCAGCCCCAGCATTTT.

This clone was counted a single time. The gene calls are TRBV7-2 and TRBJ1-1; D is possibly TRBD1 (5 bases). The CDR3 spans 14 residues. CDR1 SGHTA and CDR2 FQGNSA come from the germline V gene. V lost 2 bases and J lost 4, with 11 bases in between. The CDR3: CASSLIRQRTEAFF. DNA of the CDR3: TGTGCCAGCAGCTTAATACGACAGCGCACTGAAGCTTTCTTT.

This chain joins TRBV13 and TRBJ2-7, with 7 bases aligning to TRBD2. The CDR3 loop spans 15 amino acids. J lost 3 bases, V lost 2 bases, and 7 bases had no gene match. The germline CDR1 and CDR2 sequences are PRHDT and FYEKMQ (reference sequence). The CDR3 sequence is CASSLSLAEYYEQYF. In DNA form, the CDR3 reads TGTGCCAGCAGCTTATCGCTAGCGGAATACTACGAGCAGTACTTC.

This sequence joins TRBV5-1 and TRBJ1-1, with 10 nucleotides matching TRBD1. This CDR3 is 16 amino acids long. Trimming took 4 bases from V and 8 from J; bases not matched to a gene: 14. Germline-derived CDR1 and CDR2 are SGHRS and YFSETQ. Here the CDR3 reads CASSPGVGQGLSEAFF. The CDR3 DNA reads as TGCGCCAGCAGCCCTGGAGTGGGACAGGGGTTGAGCGAAGCTTTCTTT. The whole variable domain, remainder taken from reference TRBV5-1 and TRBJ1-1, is KAGVTQTPRYLIKTRGQQVTLSCSPISGHRSVSWYQQTPGQGLQFLFEYFSETQRNKGNFPGRFSGRQFSNSRSEMNVSTLELGDSALYLCASSPGVGQGLSEAFFGQGTRLTVV.

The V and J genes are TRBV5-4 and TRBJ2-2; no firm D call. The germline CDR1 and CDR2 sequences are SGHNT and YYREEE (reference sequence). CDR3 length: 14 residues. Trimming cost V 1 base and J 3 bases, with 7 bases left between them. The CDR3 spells CASSLRSYTGELFF. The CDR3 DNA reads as TGTGCCAGCAGCTTGCGGTCTTACACCGGGGAGCTGTTTTTT.

The CDR3 DNA reads TGTGCCAGCAGCTCCGGCCCCCTCGTAGCGGGGGGGCACGATAGGAATGAGCAGTTCTTC. Translating gives CASSSGPLVAGGHDRNEQFF. This chain uses TRBV5-4 with TRBJ2-1; 11 bases are shared with TRBD2. Germline V gives CDR1 SGHNT, CDR2 YYREEE (reference sequence). CDR3 length: 20 residues. With V trimmed by 3 bases and J by 7 bases, 21 bases remained unmatched.

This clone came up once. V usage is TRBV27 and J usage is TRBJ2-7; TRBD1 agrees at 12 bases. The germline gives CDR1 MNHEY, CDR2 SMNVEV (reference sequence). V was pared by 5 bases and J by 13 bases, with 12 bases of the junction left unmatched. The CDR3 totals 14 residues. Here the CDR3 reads CASSLDRDRGRPYF. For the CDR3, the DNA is TGTGCCAGCAGTCTTGACCGGGACAGGGGGCGACCCTACTTC.

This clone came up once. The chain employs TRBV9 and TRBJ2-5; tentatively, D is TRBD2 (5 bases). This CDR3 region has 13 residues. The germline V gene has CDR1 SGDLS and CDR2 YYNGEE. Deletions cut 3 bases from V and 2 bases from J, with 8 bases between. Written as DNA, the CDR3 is TGTGCCAGCAGCGGGGCGGGTCAAGAGACCCAGTACTTC. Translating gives CASSGAGQETQYF.

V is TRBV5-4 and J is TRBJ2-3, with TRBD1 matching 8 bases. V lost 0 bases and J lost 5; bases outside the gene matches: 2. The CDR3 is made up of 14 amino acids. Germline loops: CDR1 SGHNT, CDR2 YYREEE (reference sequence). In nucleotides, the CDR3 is TGTGCCAGCAGCTTGGGCAGGGGGCTAGATACGCAGTATTTT. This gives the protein CASSLGRGLDTQYF.

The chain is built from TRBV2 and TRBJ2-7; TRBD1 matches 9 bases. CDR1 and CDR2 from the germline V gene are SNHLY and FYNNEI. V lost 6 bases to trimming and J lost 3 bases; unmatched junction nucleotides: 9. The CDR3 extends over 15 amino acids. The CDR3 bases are TGTGCCAGCAGGCTACAGGGGGCGGGTCTCTACGAGCAGTACTTC. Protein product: CASRLQGAGLYEQYF. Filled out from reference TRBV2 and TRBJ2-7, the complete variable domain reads EPEVTQTPSHQVTQMGQEVILRCVPISNHLYFYWYRQILGQKVEFLVSFYNNEISEKSEIFDDQFSVERPDGSNFTLKIRSTKLEDSAMYFCASRLQGAGLYEQYFGPGTRLTVT.